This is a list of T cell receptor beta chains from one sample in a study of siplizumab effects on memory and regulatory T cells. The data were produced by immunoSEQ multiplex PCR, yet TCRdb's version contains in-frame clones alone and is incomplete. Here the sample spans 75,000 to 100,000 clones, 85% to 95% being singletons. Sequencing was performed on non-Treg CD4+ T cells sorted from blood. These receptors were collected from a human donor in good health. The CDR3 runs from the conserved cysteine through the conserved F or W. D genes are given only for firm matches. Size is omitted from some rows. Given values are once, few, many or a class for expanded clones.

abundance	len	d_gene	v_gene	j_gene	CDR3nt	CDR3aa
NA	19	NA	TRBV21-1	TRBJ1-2	TGTGCCAGCACCAATTATGCTGGGGTTTTAGGGGATCGAGACTATGGCTACACCTTC	CASTNYAGVLGDRDYGYTF
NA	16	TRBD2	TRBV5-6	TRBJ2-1	TGTGCCAGCAGATCGATAGCGGGAGGGCCTTCATATGAGCAATTCTTC	CASRSIAGGPSYEQFF
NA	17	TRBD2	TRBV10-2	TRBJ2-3	TGCGCCAGCAGCCCGGTTAGGACTAGCGGTAACACAGATACGCAGTATTTT	CASSPVRTSGNTDTQYF
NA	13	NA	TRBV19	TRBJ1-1	TGTGCCAGTAGTACCCAGGGTTGGACTGAAGCTTTCTTT	CASSTQGWTEAFF
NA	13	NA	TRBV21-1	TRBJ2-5	TGTGCCAGCAGTGACAGACTAGATTGGACCCAGTACTTC	CASSDRLDWTQYF
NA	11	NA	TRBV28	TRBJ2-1	TGTGCCAGCAGTCCGTACAATGAGCAGTTCTTC	CASSPYNEQFF
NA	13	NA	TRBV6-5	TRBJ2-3	TGTGCCAGCAGTTACTCCCTACAAAATACGCAGTATTTT	CASSYSLQNTQYF
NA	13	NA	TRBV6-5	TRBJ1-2	TGTGCCAGCAGTTACTCAAGGGGCGATGGCTACACCTTC	CASSYSRGDGYTF
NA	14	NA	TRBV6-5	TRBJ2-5	TGTGCCAGCAGTTACATCGGGGTGGGAGAGGCCCAGTACTTC	CASSYIGVGEAQYF
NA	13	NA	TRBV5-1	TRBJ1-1	TGCGCCAGCAGCTTGTTGGGAAACACTGAAGCTTTCTTT	CASSLLGNTEAFF
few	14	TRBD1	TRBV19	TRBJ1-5	TGTGCCAGTAGTACGGGGACAGGGGGACAGCCCCAGCATTTT	CASSTGTGGQPQHF
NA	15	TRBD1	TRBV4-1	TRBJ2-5	TGCGCCAGCAGCCCAATCCCAGGGGGAGAAGGGACCCAGTACTTC	CASSPIPGGEGTQYF
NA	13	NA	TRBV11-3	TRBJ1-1	TGTGCCAGCAGCTTTAATTTTGGGACAGAAGCTTTCTTT	CASSFNFGTEAFF
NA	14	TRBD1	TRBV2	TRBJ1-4	TGTGCCAGCGTTTTTGGACAGGGGATAGAAAAACTGTTTTTT	CASVFGQGIEKLFF
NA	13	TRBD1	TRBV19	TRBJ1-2	TGTGCCAGTAGTAGGACAGGGAACTATGGCTACACCTTC	CASSRTGNYGYTF
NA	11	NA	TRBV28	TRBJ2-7	TGTGCCAGCCGTTTCGCCTACGAGCAGTACTTC	CASRFAYEQYF
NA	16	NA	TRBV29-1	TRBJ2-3	TGCAGCGCCCGGAGGCAGGGGCTATGGGGCACAGATACGCAGTATTTT	CSARRQGLWGTDTQYF
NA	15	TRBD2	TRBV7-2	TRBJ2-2	TGTGCCAGCAGCCATGGCGGGAGAAAAACCGGGGAGCTGTTTTTT	CASSHGGRKTGELFF